This TCR beta chain was recovered during a study of T cells in localized non-small cell lung cancer. For this clone: Its matching antigen is unknown.

Germline loops: CDR1 MNHNS, CDR2 SASEGT. The CDR3 runs to 15 residues. Trimming took 6 bases from V and 2 from J, leaving 14 bases between them. Data came from immunoSEQ multiplex PCR; TCRdb stores just in-frame clones and leaves some out. The sample consists of approximately 45,000 clones, about 86% of them appearing once. The study's findings and limits: T cell clonality was highest in uninvolved adjacent lung, above tumor. A median of about 52 clones ranked among the top 100 in tumor appeared in adjacent lung. Longer overall survival was seen with higher T cell density measured in blood.

Sequenced here: PBMCs, sampled before any cancer treatment. This sequence originates from a man aged 35 to 69 with stage II lung adenocarcinoma. This chain links TRBV6-1 with TRBJ1-5; no clear D. The CDR3 sequence is CASRNGVGGNQPQHF. The CDR3 DNA is TGTGCCAGCAGGAACGGGGTGGGTGGCAATCAGCCCCAGCATTTT.